This T cell receptor (beta chain) was profiled in a study of CD8+CD57+ T cells in acquired aplastic anemia. For the study at large: Average DNA yield from sorted CD4+ and CD8+ cells was around 3 ug. Study-level points and caveats: Patients and controls shared roughly 28 CD8+ CDR3 sequences, which appeared highly expressed in patients and within their immunodominant clones.

The table lists this clonotype with a count of one. Its matching antigen is unknown. This CDR3 is missing its conserved last phenylalanine or tryptophan, likely due to a read error. Patients who underwent sequencing had shown CD8+CD57+ cell expansion by flow cytometry. Among the patients, all had severe acquired aplastic anemia. No therapy was given to patients before blood sampling. CDR3 and TCR beta VDJ profiling relied on a genomic DNA template. From the reads, TCRdb called clonotypes with MiXCR, one entry per CDR3 protein. The profile shows approximately 150,000 distinct CDR3 sequences, roughly 48% of them singletons. Germline CDR1 DFQATT, CDR2 SNEGSKA (reference sequence). The length of the CDR3 is 10 residues.

This clonotype originated in a human donor with aplastic anemia. The specimen sequenced was sorted CD4+, CD8+, or CD8+CD57+ T cells (not recorded which) from PBMCs. The chain links TRBV20-1 to TRBJ2-2; TRBD2 might be the D (6 bases). CDR3 nucleotides: TGCAGTGCTAGAGCCGGGGGGCTGTTTCTT. Its translation is CSARAGGLFL.